The 7 T cell receptor beta chains given below trace back to one sample, sequenced in a study of cytomegalovirus exposure and HLA in healthy donors. The PCR employed 60 Vbeta primers together with 13 Jbeta primers. Measured with immunoSEQ multiplex PCR; TCRdb has only the in-frame clones, and not every one. Of about 210,000 clones listed, roughly four fifths are singletons. Source material: PBMCs. The receptors were sampled from a woman in her 50s in good health and CMV-seropositive.

V usage is TRBV19 and J usage is TRBJ1-2; TRBD1 aligns across 10 bases. Germline CDR1 and CDR2: LNHDA and SQIVND (reference sequence). J was trimmed by 3 bases and V by 4 bases; bases with no gene match: 5. This CDR3 is built from 15 residues. The CDR3 nucleotides read TGTGCCAGTAGTAGCTGGGACAGGGGAGACTATGGCTACACCTTC. Protein: CASSSWDRGDYGYTF.

The V and J genes are TRBV7-2 and TRBJ1-3; possibly TRBD1 for D (6 bases). CDR3 size: 14 residues. Trimming took 2 bases from V and 4 from J, leaving 9 bases between them. Germline CDR1 reads SGHTA; CDR2 reads FQGNSA. The CDR3 nucleotides read TGTGCCAGCAGCTTAACCGGGACAGGAAACACCATATATTTT. Translating it yields CASSLTGTGNTIYF.

The chain links TRBV2 to TRBJ2-1; tentatively, D is TRBD1 (6 bases). The length of the CDR3 is 17 residues. V was trimmed by 0 bases and J by 0 bases, leaving 12 bases between them. Germline-derived CDR1 and CDR2 are SNHLY and FYNNEI. The CDR3: CASSEARGSGSYNEQFF. DNA of the CDR3: TGTGCCAGCAGTGAAGCGAGGGGGTCGGGCTCCTACAATGAGCAGTTCTTC.

The chain carries TRBV5-6 and TRBJ1-2; D might be TRBD1 (5 bases). Deletions cut 0 bases from V and 7 bases from J, with 13 bases between. Germline loops: CDR1 SGHDT, CDR2 YYEEEE. This CDR3 is 14 amino acids long. CDR3 amino acids: CASSLARGIVGYTF. The CDR3, as DNA: TGTGCCAGCAGCTTGGCGCGGGGGATAGTTGGCTACACCTTC. The variable domain in full, with the rest retrieved from reference TRBV5-6 and TRBJ1-2, is DAGVTQSPTHLIKTRGQQVTLRCSPKSGHDTVSWYQQALGQGPQFIFQYYEEEERQRGNFPDRFSGHQFPNYSSELNVNALLLGDSALYLCASSLARGIVGYTFGSGTRLTVV.

The V call is TRBV6-5, the J call TRBJ1-3; maybe TRBD1 (6 bases). V was clipped by 6 bases and J by 13 bases, with 13 bases between them. The CDR3 loop spans 11 amino acids. CDR1 and CDR2 (germline): MNHEY, SVGAGI. The chain's CDR3 is CASSRDRRIYF. In nucleotides, the CDR3 is TGTGCCAGCAGCCGTGACAGGCGAATATATTTT.

This clone was counted a single time. The rearrangement links TRBV6-1 to TRBJ2-7, with D perhaps matching TRBD1 (6 bases). With 3 bases removed from V and 6 bases from J, the gap between germline ends came to 18 bases. The CDR3 is made up of 15 amino acids. Germline V lookup: CDR1 MNHNS, CDR2 SASEGT. The DNA of the CDR3 is TGTGCCAGCAGTGATTGGGGGCGCGTCTCTGCCGAGCAGTACTTC. This encodes CASSDWGRVSAEQYF.

The genes are TRBV30 and TRBJ1-6; weak D call: TRBD1 (6 bases). Germline V gives CDR1 GTSNPN, CDR2 SVGIG (reference sequence). The CDR3 covers 13 residues. V lost 8 bases and J 8 bases, leaving 16 bases between the germline ends. The CDR3 nucleotides are TGTGCCCAGACGGGACACGACGATTCACCCCTCCACTTT. This gives the protein CAQTGHDDSPLHF.